The 17 T cell receptor beta chains in this list originate from one sample, sequenced in a study of blood T cells in healthy people across ages. Combining a sample-barcoded 5' primer with a J-beta primer mix, a second PCR ran for about 6 to 11 cycles. TCRdb fed the 5' RACE reads into MiXCR, producing one record per CDR3 protein. Among 1.5 million to 2 million distinct CDR3 sequences listed, approximately 30% were seen once. Material for sequencing was blood. The receptors stem from a woman aged 25 to 39 in good health.

The V and J genes are TRBV18 and TRBJ2-7; 10 nucleotides match TRBD1. The CDR3 is 15 amino acids. Looked up from germline, CDR1 is KGHSH and CDR2 is LQKENI. The V and J ends lost 4 bases and 6 bases, in that order; junction bases with no gene match: 9. This chain's CDR3 is CASSRTGQGSGEQYF. CDR3 nucleotides: TGTGCCAGCTCACGAACGGGACAGGGGTCGGGCGAGCAGTACTTC.

The chain recombines TRBV7-2 with TRBJ1-1; tentatively, D is TRBD1 (5 bases). The V gene lost 7 bases and the J gene lost 11 bases, with 20 bases spanning the gap. CDR3 size: 13 residues. Per the germline V gene, CDR1 is SGHTA and CDR2 is FQGNSA. DNA of the CDR3: TGTGCCAGCAACCTAATGGTGGGGGGATCGGCTTTCTTT. This gives the protein CASNLMVGGSAFF.

This clonotype was picked up one time. One junction end disagrees with the germline gene, perhaps due to a read error. The J gene is TRBJ2-1, the V gene TRBV18; D tentatively reads TRBD1 or TRBD2 (5 bases each). Germline lookup yields CDR1 KGHSH and CDR2 LQKENI. CDR3 size: 14 residues. CDR3 amino acids: CASSPPEGNNGQFF. CDR3 bases: TGTGCCAGCTCACCACCCGAGGGGAACAATGGGCAGTTCTTC.

The V and J genes are TRBV24-1 and TRBJ2-7; D possibly corresponds to TRBD1 (6 bases). The V gene lost 4 bases and the J gene lost 3 bases, with 15 bases spanning the gap. This CDR3 has 15 amino acids. Germline V gene sequence: CDR1 KGHDR, CDR2 SFDVKD. In nucleotides, the CDR3 is TGTGCCACCAGTGACGATACGGGACATTACTACGAGCAGTACTTC. This gives the protein CATSDDTGHYYEQYF.

V and J are TRBV3-1 and TRBJ2-3; D is perhaps TRBD2 (6 bases). Germline V lookup: CDR1 LGHDT, CDR2 YNNKEL (reference sequence). V lost 1 base to trimming and J lost 8 bases, with 13 bases between them. The length of the CDR3 is 14 residues. The CDR3: CASSQGTPRGTQYF. CDR3 sequence (DNA): TGTGCCAGCAGCCAAGGGACTCCGCGGGGTACGCAGTATTTT.

The rearrangement joins TRBV12-3 or TRBV12-4 to TRBJ2-3, with 11 bases aligning to TRBD2. This CDR3 comprises 16 residues. With V trimmed by 6 bases and J by 6 bases, 11 bases remained unmatched. The CDR3 DNA is TGTGCCAGCAGGCTAGCGGGGGGCGATGAGATGGATACGCAGTATTTT. It codes for CASRLAGGDEMDTQYF.

This clonotype showed up many times. The chain is built from TRBV7-2 and TRBJ2-3; 14 bases line up with TRBD2. Germline values: CDR1 SGHTA, CDR2 FQGNSA. J was trimmed by 5 bases and V by 4 bases; bases with no gene match: 11. This CDR3 contains 18 residues. The CDR3 is CASSSRTSGRPQVDTQYF. CDR3 bases: TGTGCCAGCAGCTCCCGGACTAGCGGGAGGCCCCAGGTAGATACGCAGTATTTT.

The chain combines TRBV21-1 with TRBJ1-2; TRBD1 was called by the table and not checked on the DNA. TRBV21-1 is shown as a pseudogene. The CDR3 loop spans 16 amino acids. CDR3 residues: CASIDLDSIGVDGYTF. Written as DNA, the CDR3 is TGTGCCAGCATCGATCTGGACAGTATTGGCGTCGATGGCTACACCTTC.

This chain connects TRBV9 to TRBJ1-1; D perhaps matches TRBD1 (6 bases). From germline, CDR1 is SGDLS and CDR2 YYNGEE. V was trimmed by 3 bases and J by 4 bases, leaving 10 bases between them. This CDR3 has 13 residues. The CDR3 loop reads CASSATGSTEAFF. CDR3 nucleotides: TGTGCCAGCAGCGCTACAGGGAGCACTGAAGCTTTCTTT.

This clonotype was seen just once. This chain uses TRBV12-3 or TRBV12-4 with TRBJ1-1; no definite D call. V was shortened by 2 bases and J by 1 base, with 8 bases between the two germline ends. The CDR3 runs to 14 residues. This chain's CDR3 is CASSLISANTEAFF. CDR3 DNA: TGTGCCAGCAGTTTAATCTCTGCGAACACTGAAGCTTTCTTT.

The table lists this clonotype with a few counts. V is TRBV20-1 and J is TRBJ2-5; D gene unclear. Trimming pared 5 bases from V and 5 bases from J, leaving 15 bases between. CDR1 and CDR2 (germline): DFQATT, SNEGSKA (reference sequence). CDR3 length equals 13 residues. DNA of the CDR3: TGCAGTGCTGGAGCAGGCAGAAAGGAGACCCAGTACTTC. Its protein is CSAGAGRKETQYF.

This rearrangement joins TRBV20-1 to TRBJ2-3, with TRBD2 matching over 7 bases. The CDR3 totals 16 residues. V dropped 4 bases and J dropped 6; count of bases not matched to a gene: 16. CDR1 is DFQATT, CDR2 SNEGSKA, per germline (reference sequence). The CDR3 bases are TGCAGTGCTATTACCCGGGACTACGCGACCTTGGATACGCAGTATTTT. Protein: CSAITRDYATLDTQYF.

The chain couples TRBV29-1 to TRBJ2-1; D possibly corresponds to TRBD1 (5 bases). V lost 4 bases and J lost 8, with 27 bases in between. The CDR3 loop spans 17 amino acids. Germline CDR1 SQVTM, CDR2 ANQGSEA. Here the CDR3 DNA reads TGCAGCGTTGCTGGGATAGGGGTTTTTGGGTCACACGATGAGCAGTTCTTC. Its protein product is CSVAGIGVFGSHDEQFF.

This clonotype was seen a handful of times. This chain connects TRBV5-1 to TRBJ1-2; 9 nucleotides match TRBD1. This CDR3 region has 15 residues. V lost 4 bases and J lost 5; bases outside the gene matches: 9. Germline V gene data show CDR1 as SGHRS and CDR2 as YFSETQ. The CDR3 coding sequence is TGCGCCAGCAGCCCCCGGACAGGGGTGAGGTATGGCTACACCTTC. It codes for CASSPRTGVRYGYTF.

This clonotype was seen a few times. The V and J genes are TRBV28 and TRBJ2-1; D may be TRBD1 or TRBD2 (5 bases each). V lost 10 bases and J 5 bases, leaving 33 bases between the germline ends. CDR1 MDHEN and CDR2 SYDVKM come from the germline V gene. The CDR3 sequence is 19 residues long. For the CDR3, the DNA is TGTGCCACCGATGGAAGATGGATCCGAGCCCTCACGGGGCACAATGAGCAGTTCTTC. Translating it yields CATDGRWIRALTGHNEQFF.

CDR3 residues: CASSSGTGRYPYEQYF. CDR3 bases: TGTGCCAGCAGCTCCGGGACCGGGCGCTACCCCTACGAGCAGTACTTC. The V call is TRBV7-1, the J call TRBJ2-7; D is perhaps TRBD1 or TRBD2 (5 bases each). TRBV7-1 is an open reading frame whose function is uncertain. This CDR3 has 16 residues. V lost 3 bases to trimming and J lost 2 bases, with 17 bases between them.

This clonotype was seen a handful of times. The chain couples TRBV2 to TRBJ2-1; D is uncertain. The last part of the DNA fits TRBJ2-7 better; the J call may be wrong. There are 11 residues in the CDR3. The germline gives CDR1 SNHLY, CDR2 FYNNEI. The chain's CDR3 is CAGTSYNEQYF. CDR3 coding DNA: TGTGCCGGCACCTCCTACAATGAGCAGTACTTC.